This T cell receptor beta chain was profiled in a study of OX40 agonist ivuxolimab in advanced cancers. Turning to the study itself: While on treatment, patients had intravenous ivuxolimab at 0.01 to 10 mg/kg every 2 weeks.

Here immunoSEQ multiplex PCR was the method, and the copy in TCRdb shows in-frame clones only, minus some. The sample holds approximately 63,000 clones, 80% to 90% seen once. Per the germline V gene, CDR1 is SGHVS and CDR2 is FNYEAQ. The CDR3 has 17 amino acids. The ends lost 1 base at V and 3 bases at J; junction bases unmatched: 9. The V and J genes are TRBV7-6 and TRBJ1-5; 7 bases align to TRBD1. Material: CD4+ or CD8+ T cells sorted from blood, obtained in a trial of the OX40 agonist ivuxolimab. The source is an adult with an advanced solid tumor such as melanoma, head and neck, liver or kidney cancer. CDR3 residues: CASSLDAGQRNNQPQHF. CDR3 DNA: TGTGCCAGCAGCTTAGACGCGGGACAGAGAAACAATCAGCCCCAGCATTTT.